Shown below are 10 T cell receptor beta chains from a single sample sequenced in a study of blood T cells in healthy people across ages. A J-beta primer mix and a sample-barcoded 5' primer were used in a second PCR of about 6 to 12 cycles. A single record per CDR3 protein comes from TCRdb applying MiXCR to the 5' RACE reads. The sample lists under 850,000 distinct CDR3 sequences; roughly 34% were seen once. Sequenced input: blood. The receptors originated from a man between 18 and 29 years old in good health.

This clonotype was counted at least ten times. The J gene is TRBJ1-1, the V gene TRBV4-1; the D gene is possibly TRBD1 (5 bases). V was shortened by 0 bases and J by 1 base, with 9 bases between the two germline ends. This CDR3 is 15 amino acids long. The germline CDR1 and CDR2 sequences are MGHRA and YSYEKL. CDR3: CASSQDRGGNTEAFF. The CDR3 nucleotides read TGCGCCAGCAGCCAAGATCGGGGGGGGAACACTGAAGCTTTCTTT.

The CDR3 is CASSSKSGGIRNEQYF. For the CDR3, the DNA is TGTGCCAGCAGCTCGAAAAGCGGGGGGATAAGAAACGAGCAGTACTTC. The chain joins TRBV7-2 to TRBJ2-7, with 9 bases lining up with TRBD2. The CDR3 consists of 16 residues. J gave up 5 bases and V 4 bases, and 12 bases lay outside the gene matches. The germline V gene has CDR1 SGHTA and CDR2 FQGNSA. Filled out from reference TRBV7-2 and TRBJ2-7, the complete variable domain reads GAGVSQSPSNKVTEKGKDVELRCDPISGHTALYWYRQSLGQGLEFLIYFQGNSAPDKSGLPSDRFSAERTGGSVSTLTIQRTQQEDSAVYLCASSSKSGGIRNEQYFGPGTRLTVT.

The chain couples TRBV7-6 to TRBJ2-1; 8 bases line up with TRBD1. This CDR3 contains 13 residues. The trim removed 5 bases at V and 10 bases at J, leaving 7 bases unmatched. Germline CDR1 is SGHVS and CDR2 is FNYEAQ. The CDR3 coding sequence is TGTGCCAGCAGCCGATTTCAGGGGGCCGAGCAGTTCTTC. This encodes CASSRFQGAEQFF.

The rearrangement uses TRBV7-2 and TRBJ2-3, with 7 bases lining up with TRBD1. Germline trimming cut 7 bases from V and 1 base from J; bases unmatched to any gene: 8. The germline V gene has CDR1 SGHTA and CDR2 FQGNSA. The CDR3 loop spans 15 amino acids. In nucleotides, the CDR3 is TGTGCCAGCAACTCAAACGGACAGGGCACAGATACGCAGTATTTT. Amino acid sequence: CASNSNGQGTDTQYF.

The chain carries TRBV20-1 and TRBJ1-2; tentatively, D is TRBD1 (5 bases). The CDR3 has 13 residues. V lost 6 bases and J 4 bases, leaving 15 bases between the germline ends. Germline loops: CDR1 DFQATT, CDR2 SNEGSKA (reference sequence). The CDR3 protein is CSAPAGTSYGYTF. The CDR3 DNA reads TGCAGTGCCCCAGCAGGGACCTCCTATGGCTACACCTTC.

This clonotype was observed a handful of times. V is TRBV5-1 and J is TRBJ1-2, with TRBD1 as a possible D gene (6 bases). Trimming took 4 bases from V and 0 from J, leaving 19 bases between them. CDR1 is SGHRS and CDR2 is YFSETQ in the germline V gene. The CDR3 has 17 residues. The CDR3 reads CASSRGGRGTANYGYTF. The CDR3 DNA is TGCGCCAGCAGCAGGGGGGGTCGGGGGACCGCTAACTATGGCTACACCTTC.

The rearrangement links TRBV10-3 to TRBJ2-1; TRBD1 might be the D (6 bases). CDR1 and CDR2 (germline): ENHRY, SYGVKD. The CDR3 has 16 residues. V was pared by 4 bases and J by 0 bases, with 13 bases between. The CDR3 region has the DNA TGTGCCATCAGTGGTCAACAGGGTGGCTCCTACAATGAGCAGTTCTTC. It encodes CAISGQQGGSYNEQFF.

The chain recombines TRBV7-2 with TRBJ2-1; TRBD1 agrees at 7 bases. The CDR3 runs 14 residues. Germline CDR1 SGHTA, CDR2 FQGNSA. The V and J ends lost 6 bases and 5 bases, in that order; junction bases with no gene match: 7. The CDR3 nucleotides read TGTGCCAGCAGTAGAACCGGGACAGACAATGAGCAGTTCTTC. This codes for CASSRTGTDNEQFF.

The chain couples TRBV6-2 or TRBV6-3 to TRBJ1-2; possibly TRBD1 for D (6 bases). The CDR3 length is 13 residues. Germline V lookup: CDR1 MNHEY, CDR2 SVGEGT. Between the trimmed V and J ends, which lost 7 bases and 0 bases, there was a span of 9 bases. CDR3 coding DNA: TGTGCCAGCAAACAGGGTTCTAACTATGGCTACACCTTC. Its protein is CASKQGSNYGYTF.

The V gene is TRBV6-2 or TRBV6-3, the J gene TRBJ2-5; 11 bases line up with TRBD2. This CDR3 has 19 residues. Germline V lookup: CDR1 MNHEY, CDR2 SVGEGT. V dropped 4 bases and J dropped 0; count of bases not matched to a gene: 13. CDR3 in DNA: TGTGCCAGCAGTTCCCAACGATTACCGACTAGCGGGGACCAAGAGACCCAGTACTTC. It encodes CASSSQRLPTSGDQETQYF.